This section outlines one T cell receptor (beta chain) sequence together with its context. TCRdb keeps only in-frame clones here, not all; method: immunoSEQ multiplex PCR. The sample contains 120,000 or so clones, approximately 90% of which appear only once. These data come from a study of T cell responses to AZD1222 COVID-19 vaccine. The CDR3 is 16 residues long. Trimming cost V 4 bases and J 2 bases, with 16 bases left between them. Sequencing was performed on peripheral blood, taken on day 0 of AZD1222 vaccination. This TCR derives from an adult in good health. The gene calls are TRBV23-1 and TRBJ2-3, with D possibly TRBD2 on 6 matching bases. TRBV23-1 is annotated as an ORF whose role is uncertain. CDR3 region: CASSPVGAGITDTQYF. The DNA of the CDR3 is TGCGCCAGCAGTCCAGTTGGGGCGGGGATCACAGATACGCAGTATTTT.